This TCR beta chain came from a study of cytomegalovirus exposure and HLA in healthy donors. The V and J ends lost 4 bases and 1 base respectively, with 14 bases between them. Germline-derived CDR1 and CDR2 are SGHRS and YFSETQ. The CDR3 sequence is 15 residues long. PCR amplification relied on 60 Vbeta primers (plus 13 Jbeta primers). Profiling relied on immunoSEQ multiplex PCR, and the TCRdb table lists in-frame clones only, not all of them. The sample has 110,000 or so clones, approximately 76% seen once. With regard to this clone: Its antigen is unidentified.

Study-level points and caveats: Most sequenced TCRs were rare (though some public TCRs occurred in many donors). Association of a missense DCLRE1C variant with TCR beta V- and J-gene trimming was reported in a later analysis. Specificity of a few CMV-associated chains for CMV antigens was verified in vitro.

The clonotype comes from a man aged 45-65 years in good health and CMV-seropositive. The genes are TRBV5-1 and TRBJ1-1, with D possibly being TRBD1 (5 bases). The sequenced sample consisted of PBMCs. CDR3: CASSMAQGGNTEAFF. The DNA for the CDR3 is TGCGCCAGCAGCATGGCCCAGGGCGGGAACACTGAAGCTTTCTTT.